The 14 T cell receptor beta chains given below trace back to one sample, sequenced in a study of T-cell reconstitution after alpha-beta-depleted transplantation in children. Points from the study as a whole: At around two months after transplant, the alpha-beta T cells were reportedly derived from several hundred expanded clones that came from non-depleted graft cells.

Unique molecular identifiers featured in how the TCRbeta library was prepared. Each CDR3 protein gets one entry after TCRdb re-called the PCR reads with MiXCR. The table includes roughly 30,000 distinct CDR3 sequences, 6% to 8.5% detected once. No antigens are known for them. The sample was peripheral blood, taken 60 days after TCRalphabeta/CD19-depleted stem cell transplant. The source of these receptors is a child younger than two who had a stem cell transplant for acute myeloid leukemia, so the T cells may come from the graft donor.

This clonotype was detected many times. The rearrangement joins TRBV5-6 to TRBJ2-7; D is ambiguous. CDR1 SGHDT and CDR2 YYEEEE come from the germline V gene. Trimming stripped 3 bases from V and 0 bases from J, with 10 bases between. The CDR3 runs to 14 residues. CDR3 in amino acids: CASSWLDGSYEQYF. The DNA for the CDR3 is TGTGCCAGCAGCTGGTTGGACGGCTCCTACGAGCAGTACTTC.

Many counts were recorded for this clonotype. Here the CDR3 reads CSVEEGVTEAFF. The CDR3 DNA sequence: TGCAGCGTTGAGGAGGGAGTTACTGAAGCTTTCTTT. The rearrangement joins TRBV29-1 to TRBJ1-1, with D hard to call. Trimming left V 3 bases short and J 5 bases short, with 10 bases between. CDR3 length: 12 amino acids. Germline V lookup: CDR1 SQVTM, CDR2 ANQGSEA.

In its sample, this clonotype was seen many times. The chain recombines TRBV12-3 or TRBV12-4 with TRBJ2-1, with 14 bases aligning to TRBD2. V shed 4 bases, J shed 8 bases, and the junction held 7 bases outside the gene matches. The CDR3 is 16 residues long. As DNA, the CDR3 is TGTGCCAGCAGTTCACCCGGGACTAGCGGGAGTTATGAGCAGTTCTTC. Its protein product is CASSSPGTSGSYEQFF.

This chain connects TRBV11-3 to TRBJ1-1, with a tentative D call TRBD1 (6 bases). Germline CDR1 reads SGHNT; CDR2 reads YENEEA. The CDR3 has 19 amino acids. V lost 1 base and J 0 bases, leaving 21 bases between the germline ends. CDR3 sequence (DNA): TGTGCCAGCAGCTTAGTTACAGGGCAGGCCCGGGGGGTGAACACTGAAGCTTTCTTT. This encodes CASSLVTGQARGVNTEAFF.

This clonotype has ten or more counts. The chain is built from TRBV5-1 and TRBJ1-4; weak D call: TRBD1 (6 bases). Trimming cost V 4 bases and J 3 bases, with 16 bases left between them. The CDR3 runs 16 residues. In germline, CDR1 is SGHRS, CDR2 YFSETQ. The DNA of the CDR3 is TGCGCCAGCAGCCCTAAAGAAGGGGGATCTAATGAAAAACTGTTTTTT. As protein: CASSPKEGGSNEKLFF. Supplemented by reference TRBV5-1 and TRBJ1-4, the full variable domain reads KAGVTQTPRYLIKTRGQQVTLSCSPISGHRSVSWYQQTPGQGLQFLFEYFSETQRNKGNFPGRFSGRQFSNSRSEMNVSTLELGDSALYLCASSPKEGGSNEKLFFGSGTQLSVL.

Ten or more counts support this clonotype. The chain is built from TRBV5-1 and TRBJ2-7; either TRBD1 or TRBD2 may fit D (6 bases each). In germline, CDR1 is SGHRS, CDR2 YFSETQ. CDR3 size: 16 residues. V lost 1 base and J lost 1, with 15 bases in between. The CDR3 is CASSLWFGGASYEQYF. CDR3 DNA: TGCGCCAGCAGCTTGTGGTTCGGGGGCGCGTCCTACGAGCAGTACTTC.

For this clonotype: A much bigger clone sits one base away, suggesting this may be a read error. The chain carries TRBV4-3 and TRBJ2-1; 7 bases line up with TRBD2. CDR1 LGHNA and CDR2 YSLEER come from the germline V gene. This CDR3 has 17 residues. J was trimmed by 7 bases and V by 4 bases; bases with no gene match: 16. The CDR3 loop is CASSREVSGNRENEQFF. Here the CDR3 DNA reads TGCGCCAGCAGCCGAGAGGTCAGCGGGAATAGGGAAAATGAGCAGTTCTTC.

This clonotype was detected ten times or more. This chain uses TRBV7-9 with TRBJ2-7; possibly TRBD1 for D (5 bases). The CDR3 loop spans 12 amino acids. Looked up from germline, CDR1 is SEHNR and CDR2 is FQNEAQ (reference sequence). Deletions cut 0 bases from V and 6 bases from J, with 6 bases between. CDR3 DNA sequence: TGTGCCAGCAGCTTAGCTGGGGCCGAGCAGTACTTC. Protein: CASSLAGAEQYF.

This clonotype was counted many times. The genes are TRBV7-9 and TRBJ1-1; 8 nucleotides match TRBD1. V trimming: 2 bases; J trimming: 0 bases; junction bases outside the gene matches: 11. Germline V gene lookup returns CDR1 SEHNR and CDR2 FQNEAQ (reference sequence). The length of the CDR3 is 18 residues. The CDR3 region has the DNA TGTGCCAGCAGCTTACGAACAGGGGGAGGTAGCGTGAACACTGAAGCTTTCTTT. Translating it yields CASSLRTGGGSVNTEAFF.

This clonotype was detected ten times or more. The CDR3 reads CASSLGWSYEQYF. In DNA form, the CDR3 reads TGTGCCAGCAGCTTAGGCTGGTCCTACGAGCAGTACTTC. The chain is built from TRBV11-2 and TRBJ2-7, with D unclear. V lost 1 base, J lost 1 base, and 5 bases lay in between. The CDR3 covers 13 residues. Per germline, CDR1 SGHAT and CDR2 FQNNGV.

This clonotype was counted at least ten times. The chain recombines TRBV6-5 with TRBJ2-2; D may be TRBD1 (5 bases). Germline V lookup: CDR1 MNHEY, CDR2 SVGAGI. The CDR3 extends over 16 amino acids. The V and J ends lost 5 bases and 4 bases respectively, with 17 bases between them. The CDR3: CASSLLAGKGTGELFF. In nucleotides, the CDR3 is TGTGCCAGCAGTCTCCTGGCAGGGAAGGGCACCGGGGAGCTGTTTTTT.

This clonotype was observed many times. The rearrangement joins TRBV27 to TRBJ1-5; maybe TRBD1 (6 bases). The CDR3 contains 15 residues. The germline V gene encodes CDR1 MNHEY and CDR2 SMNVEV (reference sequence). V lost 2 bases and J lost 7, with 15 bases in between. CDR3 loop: CASSLRGWGTQPQHF. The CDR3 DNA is TGTGCCAGCAGTTTAAGGGGTTGGGGGACACAGCCCCAGCATTTT.

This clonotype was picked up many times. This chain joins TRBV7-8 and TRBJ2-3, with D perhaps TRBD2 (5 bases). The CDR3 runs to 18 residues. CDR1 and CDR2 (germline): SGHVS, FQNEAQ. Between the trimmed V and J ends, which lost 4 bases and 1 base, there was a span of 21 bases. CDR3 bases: TGTGCCAGCAGCTGGACGGCGGGCAGGTCGATCCGCACAGATACGCAGTATTTT. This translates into CASSWTAGRSIRTDTQYF.

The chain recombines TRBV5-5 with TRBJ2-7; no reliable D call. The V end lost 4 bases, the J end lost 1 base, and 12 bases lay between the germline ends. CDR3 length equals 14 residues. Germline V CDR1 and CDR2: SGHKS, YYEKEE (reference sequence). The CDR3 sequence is CASSPGLPSYEQYF. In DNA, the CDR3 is TGTGCCAGCAGCCCCGGGCTCCCTTCCTACGAGCAGTACTTC.